Here is one T cell receptor beta chain with its context. Naive-designated CD8 cells lacked CD45RO, were positively enriched for CCR7, and omitted terminally differentiated effector memory CD45RA+ cells. The data stem from a study of shared clonotypes between healthy human individuals. In the source study's methods: ImmunoSEQ sequences covered only the junction and lacked quality scores; filtering therefore differed. The table came from immunoSEQ multiplex PCR; TCRdb's copy has only in-frame clones and leaves some out. V and J calls and clone size are as listed in that table; D and trimming were resolved from the DNA. The sample carries around 2,000,000 clones, just under 95% recorded once. The sequenced material came from naive CD8+ T cells sorted from blood. The sequence derives from a man between 18 and 29 years old in good health.

DNA of the CDR3: TGTGCCAGCAGGCTGCAGGGTTCTTACTATGGCTACACCTTC. It yields the protein CASRLQGSYYGYTF. The rearrangement joins TRBV2 to TRBJ1-2, with D perhaps TRBD1 (5 bases). V lost 6 bases to trimming and J lost 3 bases, with 14 bases between them. The CDR3 spans 14 residues. Germline assignment: CDR1 SNHLY and CDR2 FYNNEI.